This T cell receptor (beta chain) was documented in a study of OX40 agonist ivuxolimab in advanced cancers. Regarding the research as a whole: The costimulatory receptor OX40 (CD134) was targeted by ivuxolimab, a fully human IgG2 agonistic monoclonal antibody. Partial responses were achieved by three dose-escalation patients, of whom one had hepatocellular carcinoma and two had cutaneous melanoma. Patients were allowed to have had prior anti-PD-1, anti-PD-L1 or anti-CTLA-4 therapy, and about 40% of the dose-escalation patients had been treated with checkpoint inhibitors. Peripheral TCRbeta sequencing was intended to test whether TCR sequence diversity was altered and clonal T-cell expansion was caused by ivuxolimab. The paper reports the monotherapy dose-escalation portion (N ≈ 50 patients) of the phase I ivuxolimab trial. Of the 50 or so patients in dose escalation, about 20 had hepatocellular carcinoma, about 15 had melanoma, 9 had renal cell carcinoma and 9 had head and neck cancer. A male proportion of 82.7% and a mean age of around 60 years, ranging from about 20 to 79, were recorded for the dose-escalation cohort. Intravenous ivuxolimab was administered to patients every 2 weeks at six dose levels: 0.01, 0.1, 0.3, 1.5, 3 and 10 mg/kg. What the study reported, not specific to this receptor: On average, CD8+ T cells showed more expanded clones than CD4+ T cells after ivuxolimab. In partial responders in the 0.1-3.0 mg/kg groups, normalized peripheral clonal expansion was found to be among the lowest, especially among CD8+ T cells. Antigen specificity was not determined for the clonally expanded peripheral T cells. At doses of 0.1 to 3.0 mg/kg, clonal expansion of both CD4+ and CD8+ blood T cells was observed from baseline to week 6. Low levels of normalized T-cell clonal expansion were also seen in some nonresponding patients.

Genomic DNA was isolated from the sorted cells so that the TCRbeta CDR3 region could be sequenced. TCRbeta CDR3 regions were sequenced using the immunoSEQ Assay. Held by TCRdb, this immuneACCESS table contains in-frame sequences only and omits some clones. Under half of the omission traces to an unresolved V gene where checked; the cause of the rest is unknown. Counted in this sample were tens of thousands of clones; 80% to 85% of them appeared once. The leading ten clones occupy around 21% of the sample. The trial excluded patients who had a history of autoimmune disease or were on systemic immunosuppression. Peripheral blood for TCR sequencing was drawn from every dose cohort at baseline, at cycle 4 day 1 and at cycle 7 day 1. Samples were obtained from an open-label, multicenter, first-in-human phase I dose-escalation trial of ivuxolimab. The trial enrolled adults with locally advanced or metastatic head and neck squamous cell, hepatocellular, melanoma or renal cell carcinoma. Before TCR sequencing, CD4+ T cells and CD8+ T cells were sorted from peripheral blood as separate populations.

Of note for this clone: What this receptor recognizes is not known. One base away there is no much larger clone; base qualities are not given.

The sequence was collected from an adult with an advanced solid tumor such as melanoma, head and neck, liver or kidney cancer. This sample comprised CD4+ or CD8+ T cells sorted from blood, obtained in a trial of the OX40 agonist ivuxolimab.

The encoded CDR3 is CAVRQSYNEQFF. Read as DNA, the sequence is TGTGCGGTGAGACAGTCCTACAATGAGCAGTTCTTC. The sequence links TRBV19 to TRBJ2-1; the D segment could be TRBD1, given 5 matching bases. Based on the germline V gene (reference sequence), the CDR1 and CDR2 sequences are LNHDA and SQIVND. The CDR3 contains 12 residues, cysteine and phenylalanine counted. The kept DNA is CDR3 alone, 36 bases in frame from the first base.